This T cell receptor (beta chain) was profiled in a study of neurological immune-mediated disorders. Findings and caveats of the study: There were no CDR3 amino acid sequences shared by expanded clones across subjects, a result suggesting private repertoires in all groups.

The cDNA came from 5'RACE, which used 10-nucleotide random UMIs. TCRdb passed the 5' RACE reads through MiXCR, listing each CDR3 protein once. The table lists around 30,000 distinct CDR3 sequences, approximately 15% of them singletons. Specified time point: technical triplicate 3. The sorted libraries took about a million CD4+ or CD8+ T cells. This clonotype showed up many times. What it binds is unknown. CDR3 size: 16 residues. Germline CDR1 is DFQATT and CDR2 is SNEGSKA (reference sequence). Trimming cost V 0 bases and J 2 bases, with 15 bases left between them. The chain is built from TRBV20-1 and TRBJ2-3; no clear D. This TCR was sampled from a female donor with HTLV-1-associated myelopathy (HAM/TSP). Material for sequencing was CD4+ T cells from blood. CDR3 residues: CSARDPRKGITDTQYF. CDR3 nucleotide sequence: TGCAGTGCTAGAGACCCCCGGAAAGGGATCACAGATACGCAGTATTTT.